The 31 T cell receptor beta chains below were found in one sample sequenced in a study of cytomegalovirus exposure and HLA in healthy donors. The PCR used 60 Vbeta and 13 Jbeta primers. Profiled with immunoSEQ multiplex PCR; TCRdb holds only in-frame clones, not every one. The table records 150,000 or so clones, around 77% of them present only once. The sample consisted of PBMCs. The receptors were gathered from a male donor in good health and CMV-seropositive.

J is TRBJ2-7 and V is TRBV11-2, with 7 bases aligning to TRBD1. Unmatched junction bases numbered 4, after V lost 3 bases and J lost 5 bases. The CDR3 consists of 13 residues. From germline, CDR1 is SGHAT and CDR2 FQNNGV. The CDR3 nucleotides read TGTGCCAGCAGCTTTAACAGGGGCCACGAGCAGTACTTC. This gives the protein CASSFNRGHEQYF.

The V and J genes are TRBV19 and TRBJ1-2; D not resolved. CDR3 size: 15 residues. With 5 bases removed from V and 4 bases from J, the gap between germline ends came to 17 bases. Germline values: CDR1 LNHDA, CDR2 SQIVND (reference sequence). The CDR3 region is CASSAEASSIYGYTF. Written as DNA, the CDR3 is TGTGCCAGTAGTGCCGAGGCCAGTTCGATCTATGGCTACACCTTC.

V usage is TRBV5-8 and J usage is TRBJ2-7, with a possible D match to TRBD2 (5 bases). The germline CDR1 and CDR2 sequences are SGHTS and YDEGEE. The V end lost 4 bases, the J end lost 3 bases, and 8 bases lay between the germline ends. The CDR3 is made up of 12 amino acids. The CDR3 region is CASSLRGYEQYF. CDR3 DNA: TGTGCCAGCAGCCTCCGGGGCTACGAGCAGTACTTC.

This chain uses TRBV10-3 with TRBJ1-3; perhaps TRBD1 as D (5 bases). The V end was cut by 6 bases, the J end by 0 bases, with 9 bases between. Germline CDR1 reads ENHRY; CDR2 reads SYGVKD. This CDR3 region has 14 residues. CDR3 sequence: CAISYDSSGNTIYF. The DNA for the CDR3 is TGTGCCATCAGCTATGACAGCTCTGGAAACACCATATATTTT.

The chain is built from TRBV5-1 and TRBJ1-1; D gene ambiguous. V was cut by 4 bases and J by 1 base, with 17 bases left in between. CDR1 and CDR2 from the germline V gene are SGHRS and YFSETQ. The CDR3 runs 16 residues. CDR3 sequence: CASSLTQLSGNTEAFF. CDR3 sequence (DNA): TGCGCCAGCAGCCTTACTCAGCTTTCGGGGAACACTGAAGCTTTCTTT.

The CDR3: CASSTLRTGGVYTF. Written as DNA, the CDR3 is TGTGCCAGTAGTACTCTGCGGACAGGGGGCGTCTACACCTTC. J is TRBJ1-2 and V is TRBV19, with 11 bases identical to TRBD1. The CDR3 has 14 residues. Looked up from germline, CDR1 is LNHDA and CDR2 is SQIVND (reference sequence). V shed 4 bases, J shed 10 bases, and the junction held 8 bases outside the gene matches.

J is TRBJ2-2 and V is TRBV6-5; 7 bases are shared with TRBD1. J lost 2 bases, V lost 2 bases, and 2 bases had no gene match. Germline CDR1 reads MNHEY; CDR2 reads SVGAGI. CDR3 size: 15 residues. The CDR3 DNA follows: TGTGCCAGCAGTTACGGGACAGATAACACCGGGGAGCTGTTTTTT. Amino acid sequence: CASSYGTDNTGELFF.

This chain uses TRBV7-2 with TRBJ2-2, with D maybe TRBD2 (6 bases). Trimming removed 7 bases at V and 3 bases at J, with 21 bases between. The V gene's germline CDR1 is SGHTA and CDR2 FQGNSA. This CDR3 is 17 amino acids long. The CDR3 loop reads CASIYSRAGSHTGELFF. CDR3 DNA: TGTGCCAGCATCTACTCCCGGGCGGGGTCCCACACCGGGGAGCTGTTTTTT. The full variable domain, with the rest looked up from reference TRBV7-2 and TRBJ2-2, is GAGVSQSPSNKVTEKGKDVELRCDPISGHTALYWYRQSLGQGLEFLIYFQGNSAPDKSGLPSDRFSAERTGGSVSTLTIQRTQQEDSAVYLCASIYSRAGSHTGELFFGEGSRLTVL.

The chain couples TRBV5-1 to TRBJ2-3, with TRBD2 matching over 7 bases. The CDR3 extends over 14 amino acids. Germline V gives CDR1 SGHRS, CDR2 YFSETQ. Trimming cost V 0 bases and J 5 bases; bases outside gene matches: 3. CDR3 DNA sequence: TGCGCCAGCAGCTTGGCTAGCGGAGGAGATACGCAGTATTTT. Its translation: CASSLASGGDTQYF.

The chain's CDR3 is CASSSSDRGFTDTQYF. In nucleotides, the CDR3 is TGTGCCAGCAGCTCCTCGGACAGGGGGTTTACAGATACGCAGTATTTT. The chain employs TRBV7-9 and TRBJ2-3, with 10 bases aligning to TRBD1. J gave up 3 bases and V 4 bases, and 7 bases lay outside the gene matches. Germline CDR1 and CDR2: SEHNR and FQNEAQ (reference sequence). This CDR3 is 16 amino acids long. The full variable domain, in which reference TRBV7-9 and TRBJ2-3 provide the parts outside the CDR3, is DTGVSQNPRHKITKRGQNVTFRCDPISEHNRLYWYRQTLGQGPEFLTYFQNEAQLEKSRLLSDRFSAERPKGSFSTLEIQRTEQGDSAMYLCASSSSDRGFTDTQYFGPGTRLTVL.

This clone was detected only a few times. V usage is TRBV30 and J usage is TRBJ2-7; 11 nucleotides align to TRBD2. The CDR3 runs to 12 residues. V trimming: 4 bases; J trimming: 6 bases; junction bases outside the gene matches: 2. Germline CDR1 is GTSNPN and CDR2 is SVGIG (reference sequence). The CDR3 nucleotides read TGTGCCTGGACTAGCGGGGGGAGCGAGCAGTACTTC. Protein product: CAWTSGGSEQYF. Variable domain in full (rest from reference TRBV30 and TRBJ2-7): SQTIHQWPATLVQPVGSPLSLECTVEGTSNPNLYWYRQAAGRGLQLLFYSVGIGQISSEVPQNLSASRPQDRQFILSSKKLLLSDSGFYLCAWTSGGSEQYFGPGTRLTVT.

This sequence joins TRBV27 and TRBJ2-7; D perhaps matches TRBD2 (5 bases). CDR1 is MNHEY, CDR2 SMNVEV, per germline (reference sequence). The CDR3 runs to 15 residues. The V gene lost 5 bases and the J gene lost 0 bases, with 14 bases spanning the gap. The CDR3 loop reads CASSSRFGNSYEQYF. CDR3 nucleotide sequence: TGTGCCAGCAGTAGTCGGTTCGGGAACTCCTACGAGCAGTACTTC.

This clone was seen once. J is TRBJ2-7 and V is TRBV28; D not certain. Germline CDR1 reads MDHEN; CDR2 reads SYDVKM. The CDR3 is 14 residues long. The V end was cut by 4 bases, the J end by 3 bases, with 13 bases between. The CDR3 loop reads CASSSYRFNYEQYF. The CDR3 nucleotides are TGTGCCAGCAGTTCATACAGATTCAACTACGAGCAGTACTTC.

V and J are TRBV2 and TRBJ1-1; 8 bases align to TRBD1. This CDR3 is 13 amino acids long. With V trimmed by 10 bases and J by 0 bases, 4 bases remained unmatched. Germline loops: CDR1 SNHLY, CDR2 FYNNEI. The CDR3 region has the DNA TGTGCCACCCGACAGGGGATGAACACTGAAGCTTTCTTT. This gives the protein CATRQGMNTEAFF.

CDR3 in amino acids: CASSEDRSSYEQYF. The CDR3, as DNA: TGTGCCAGCAGCGAGGACAGAAGCTCCTACGAGCAGTACTTC. The genes are TRBV2 and TRBJ2-7, with D perhaps TRBD1 (6 bases). Per germline, CDR1 SNHLY and CDR2 FYNNEI. Between the trimmed V and J ends, which lost 6 bases and 0 bases, there was a span of 12 bases. The CDR3 is made up of 14 amino acids.

This clone occurred a few times. The rearrangement uses TRBV7-2 and TRBJ2-7; TRBD2 aligns across 9 bases. The germline gives CDR1 SGHTA, CDR2 FQGNSA. V gave up 4 bases and J gave up 2 bases; unmatched junction bases: 12. CDR3 length: 17 residues. The CDR3 DNA reads TGTGCCAGCAGCTCTTTACCTAGCGGGATTAAAACCTACGAGCAGTACTTC. Translated, it gives CASSSLPSGIKTYEQYF. The whole variable domain, remainder taken from reference TRBV7-2 and TRBJ2-7, is GAGVSQSPSNKVTEKGKDVELRCDPISGHTALYWYRQSLGQGLEFLIYFQGNSAPDKSGLPSDRFSAERTGGSVSTLTIQRTQQEDSAVYLCASSSLPSGIKTYEQYFGPGTRLTVT.

This clone was seen only once. The rearrangement uses TRBV30 and TRBJ2-2; tentatively, D is TRBD2 (5 bases). CDR1 and CDR2 (germline): GTSNPN, SVGIG (reference sequence). Trimming removed 4 bases at V and 5 bases at J, with 14 bases between. The CDR3 is 14 amino acids. Written as DNA, the CDR3 is TGTGCCTGGAATACCGGACTGCCGACCGGGGAGCTGTTTTTT. Translation: CAWNTGLPTGELFF.

This clone was detected a few times. The CDR3 DNA reads as TGTGCCAGCAGCCACGGACAGCCGTACCAAGAGACCCAGTACTTC. This gives the protein CASSHGQPYQETQYF. The rearrangement joins TRBV5-6 to TRBJ2-5, with a tentative D call TRBD1 (6 bases). Trimming stripped 4 bases from V and 0 bases from J, with 13 bases between. CDR1 and CDR2 from the germline V gene are SGHDT and YYEEEE. This CDR3 region has 15 residues.

The rearrangement uses TRBV30 and TRBJ2-5, with D uncertain. Trimming removed 0 bases at V and 2 bases at J, with 10 bases between. CDR3 size: 14 residues. Germline V CDR1 and CDR2: GTSNPN, SVGIG (reference sequence). The DNA of the CDR3 is TGTGCCTGGAGTGTAAAGGTACAGCAAGAGACCCAGTACTTC. It codes for CAWSVKVQQETQYF.

This rearrangement joins TRBV2 to TRBJ2-1; 12 bases align to TRBD2. Germline CDR1 is SNHLY and CDR2 is FYNNEI. This CDR3 spans 18 amino acids. Trimming at V came to 1 base and at J to 3 bases, leaving 7 bases not matched to a gene. CDR3 nucleotides: TGTGCCAGCAGTGAAGTGGCACTAGCGGGGGGACTCTACAATGAGCAGTTCTTC. Residues: CASSEVALAGGLYNEQFF.

The V and J genes are TRBV5-1 and TRBJ1-1, with TRBD1 identical over 10 bases. The CDR3 runs 15 residues. The germline gives CDR1 SGHRS, CDR2 YFSETQ. V dropped 3 bases and J dropped 4; count of bases not matched to a gene: 6. The CDR3 protein is CASSSATGGSTEAFF. CDR3 bases: TGCGCCAGCAGCTCGGCGACAGGGGGCAGCACTGAAGCTTTCTTT.

This clone was recorded once. One junction end does not reproduce the germline sequence, and a read error may be involved. The sample has other DNA sequences that encode this CDR3 too. V is TRBV5-4 and J is TRBJ1-6; no definite D call. The CDR3 is made up of 14 amino acids. Germline V gives CDR1 SGHNT, CDR2 YYREEE (reference sequence). CDR3: CASSLDPVNSPLHF. The CDR3 DNA is TGTGCCAGCAGCTTGGATCCGGTTAATTCACCCCTCCACTTC.

The chain carries TRBV7-2 and TRBJ2-3, with 7 nucleotides matching TRBD1. Germline V gene data show CDR1 as SGHTA and CDR2 as FQGNSA. The CDR3 loop spans 15 amino acids. The V gene end was trimmed by 1 base and the J gene end by 4 bases; junction bases not matched to a gene: 5. This CDR3 reads CASSLGPTGADTQYF. The CDR3 DNA is TGTGCCAGCAGCTTAGGGCCCACAGGGGCAGATACGCAGTATTTT.

The rearrangement links TRBV7-9 to TRBJ2-3; TRBD2 matches 12 bases. Looked up from germline, CDR1 is SEHNR and CDR2 is FQNEAQ (reference sequence). The junction had 10 bases not matched to a gene; V was cut back by 2 bases and J by 4 bases. The CDR3 is 18 amino acids. The CDR3 is CASSLPVTSGGESDTQYF. In DNA, the CDR3 is TGTGCCAGCAGCTTACCCGTGACTAGCGGGGGTGAGTCAGATACGCAGTATTTT.

The CDR3: CASGTGPETQYF. CDR3 sequence (DNA): TGCGCCAGCGGTACAGGGCCAGAGACCCAGTACTTC. This rearrangement joins TRBV5-1 to TRBJ2-5; D might be TRBD1 (6 bases). The length of the CDR3 is 12 residues. V lost 7 bases and J 4 bases, leaving 11 bases between the germline ends. The germline gives CDR1 SGHRS, CDR2 YFSETQ. The complete variable domain, with remaining parts taken from reference TRBV5-1 and TRBJ2-5, reads KAGVTQTPRYLIKTRGQQVTLSCSPISGHRSVSWYQQTPGQGLQFLFEYFSETQRNKGNFPGRFSGRQFSNSRSEMNVSTLELGDSALYLCASGTGPETQYFGPGTRLLVL.

V usage is TRBV19 and J usage is TRBJ2-7, with D tentatively TRBD2 (6 bases). CDR3 length equals 13 residues. Trimming left V 3 bases short and J 4 bases short, with 10 bases between. Germline V gene lookup returns CDR1 LNHDA and CDR2 SQIVND (reference sequence). DNA of the CDR3: TGTGCCAGTAGTATCGCACTAGCTTACGAGCAGTACTTC. Its protein product is CASSIALAYEQYF.

The sample holds one count of this clone. The chain joins TRBV11-3 to TRBJ2-1, with D possibly TRBD2 on 5 matching bases. V was trimmed by 6 bases and J by 4 bases, leaving 16 bases between them. This CDR3 has 15 residues. Germline V gene data show CDR1 as SGHNT and CDR2 as YENEEA. The CDR3 here is CASSPTGSEYNEQFF. CDR3 nucleotide sequence: TGTGCCAGCAGTCCCACTGGGAGTGAGTACAATGAGCAGTTCTTC.

V and J are TRBV18 and TRBJ1-2; 9 nucleotides agree with TRBD1. The CDR3 runs 15 residues. CDR1 is KGHSH, CDR2 LQKENI, per germline. The ends lost 4 bases at V and 5 bases at J; junction bases unmatched: 8. DNA for the CDR3: TGTGCCAGCTCACAAACGGGACAGGGAATTTATGGCTACACCTTC. It specifies CASSQTGQGIYGYTF.

V usage is TRBV6-5 and J usage is TRBJ1-1, with 7 positions matching TRBD1. This CDR3 spans 13 amino acids. Germline-derived CDR1 and CDR2 are MNHEY and SVGAGI. V lost 5 bases to trimming and J lost 5 bases; unmatched junction nucleotides: 5. The CDR3 region is CASSDRVRTEAFF. Here the CDR3 DNA reads TGTGCCAGCAGTGACAGGGTGAGGACTGAAGCTTTCTTT.

In nucleotides, the CDR3 is TGTGCCAGCACCCCCCTGACTAGCGGGAGCCAGGTGGGGCAGTTCTTC. Residues: CASTPLTSGSQVGQFF. The gene calls are TRBV7-9 and TRBJ2-1, with 12 nucleotides matching TRBD2. V gave up 7 bases and J gave up 12 bases; unmatched junction bases: 16. CDR1 SEHNR and CDR2 FQNEAQ come from the germline V gene (reference sequence). This CDR3 comprises 16 residues.

The V gene is TRBV5-1, the J gene TRBJ2-7; 8 bases match TRBD1. The CDR3 consists of 13 residues. J lost 7 bases, V lost 4 bases, and 7 bases had no gene match. Germline assignment: CDR1 SGHRS and CDR2 YFSETQ. In DNA, the CDR3 is TGCGCCAGCAGCAGGGACAGGCTTGAAGAGCAGTACTTC. Protein product: CASSRDRLEEQYF.